These T cell receptor beta chains were read from a single sample in a study of shared clonotypes between healthy human individuals. Assay used: immunoSEQ multiplex PCR; TCRdb lists only in-frame clones, some missing. The sample records 1,100,000 or so clones, about four fifths being singletons. Sequencing used memory CD4+ T cells from PBMCs. These receptors all stem from a man younger than 30 in good health. Some clones in this sample may be carry-over from other donors' samples. Each CDR3 is given with its conserved first and last residue. D genes are given only for firm matches. Rows give clone size only sometimes, using once, few, many, or a class for an expanded clone.

CDR3aa | CDR3nt | v_gene | abundance | j_gene | d_gene
CASSTGLGSSGNTIYF | TGTGCCAGTAGTACCGGATTGGGGAGCTCTGGAAACACCATATATTTT | TRBV19 | - | TRBJ1-3 | -
CSGNHRDTQYF | TGCAGTGGGAACCATCGGGATACGCAGTATTTT | TRBV20-1 | - | TRBJ2-3 | -
CSVETGGLPYEQYF | TGCAGCGTTGAGACCGGGGGCTTACCCTACGAGCAGTACTTC | TRBV29-1 | - | TRBJ2-7 | -
CASSRTLMNTEAFF | TGTGCCAGTAGTAGGACACTGATGAACACTGAAGCTTTCTTT | TRBV19 | - | TRBJ1-1 | -
CASSSQGAINQPQHF | TGTGCCAGCAGCTCTCAGGGGGCGATTAATCAGCCCCAGCATTTT | TRBV5-8 | few | TRBJ1-5 | TRBD1
CASSRTGPRQGNQPQHF | TGTGCCAGCAGCCGGACAGGTCCACGTCAGGGCAATCAGCCCCAGCATTTT | TRBV27 | - | TRBJ1-5 | TRBD1
CASSLGGRSYEQYF | TGTGCCAGCAGCTTAGGCGGCAGATCTTACGAGCAGTACTTC | TRBV7-2 | - | TRBJ2-7 | -
CASSKGTFSSYEQYF | TGTGCCAGCAGCAAAGGGACGTTTAGCTCCTACGAGCAGTACTTC | TRBV5-6 | - | TRBJ2-7 | -
CASSVASATSSEQYF | TGTGCCAGCAGCGTTGCCAGCGCGACATCTTCCGAGCAGTACTTC | TRBV9 | - | TRBJ2-7 | -
CASSSRRGSSYEQYF | TGTGCCAGCAGTTCCCGACGGGGGAGCTCCTACGAGCAGTACTTC | TRBV27 | - | TRBJ2-7 | -
CASSSPGTAETQYF | TGCGCCAGCAGCTCCCCCGGGACAGCCGAGACCCAGTACTTC | TRBV5-1 | - | TRBJ2-5 | TRBD1
CASRIGTGGSYEQYF | TGTGCCAGCAGGATTGGGACAGGGGGCTCCTACGAGCAGTACTTC | TRBV28 | - | TRBJ2-7 | TRBD1
CASTAGRPYEQYF | TGTGCCAGCACTGCCGGGCGTCCCTACGAGCAGTACTTC | TRBV5-6 | - | TRBJ2-7 | -
CASRSSGRGFTDTQYF | TGTGCCAGCAGGAGCAGCGGGAGGGGTTTCACAGATACGCAGTATTTT | TRBV28 | - | TRBJ2-3 | TRBD2
CSGSLSTDTQYF | TGCAGCGGCAGCCTTAGCACAGATACGCAGTATTTT | TRBV29-1 | - | TRBJ2-3 | -
CVRSLGEQYF | TGTGTCAGAAGCTTAGGGGAGCAGTACTTC | TRBV7-5 | - | TRBJ2-7 | -
CASSFPGVYEQFF | TGTGCCAGCAGCTTCCCGGGGGTATATGAGCAGTTCTTC | TRBV5-6 | - | TRBJ2-1 | -
CASSTTYEQYF | TGTGCCAGCAGCACAACCTACGAGCAGTACTTC | TRBV28 | - | TRBJ2-7 | -
CASSSGGAAGNTIYF | TGTGCCAGCAGCTCCGGAGGGGCGGCTGGAAACACCATATATTTT | TRBV28 | - | TRBJ1-3 | -
CASSSGTEYGYTF | TGTGCCAGCAGTTCCGGGACGGAGTATGGCTACACCTTC | TRBV28 | - | TRBJ1-2 | -
CASSLPTGHNSPLHF | TGTGCCAGCAGCTTGCCGACGGGACATAATTCACCCCTCCACTTT | TRBV5-6 | - | TRBJ1-6 | -
CASSPDRSYGYTF | TGCGCCAGCAGCCCCGACAGGAGCTATGGCTACACCTTC | TRBV5-1 | few | TRBJ1-2 | -
CASSFRLAGGRYGDTQYF | TGTGCCAGCAGCTTTCGACTAGCGGGAGGTCGGTATGGGGATACGCAGTATTTT | TRBV7-6 | - | TRBJ2-3 | TRBD2
CASSSDTGPKPQHF | TGTGCCAGCAGCTCAGACACGGGCCCAAAGCCCCAGCATTTT | TRBV7-9 | - | TRBJ1-5 | -
CASSGTGATGELFF | TGTGCCAGCAGCGGAACAGGGGCCACCGGGGAGCTGTTTTTT | TRBV5-4 | many | TRBJ2-2 | TRBD1
CAIPSTTGGEGYGYTF | TGTGCCATCCCCTCCACAACAGGGGGCGAGGGCTATGGCTACACCTTC | TRBV28 | once | TRBJ1-2 | TRBD1
CASSIAGSGVGYTF | TGTGCCAGTAGTATTGCGGGATCAGGGGTCGGCTACACCTTC | TRBV19 | - | TRBJ1-2 | -
CASSHTGVVGPETQYF | TGTGCCAGCAGCCACACGGGGGTGGTGGGCCCGGAGACCCAGTACTTC | TRBV11-3 | - | TRBJ2-5 | -
CASSLGGTSSYNEQFF | TGCGCCAGCAGCTTGGGGGGGACTAGCTCCTACAATGAGCAGTTCTTC | TRBV5-1 | - | TRBJ2-1 | TRBD2
CATTGRRGSETQYF | TGTGCCACCACTGGCAGGAGGGGATCCGAGACCCAGTACTTC | TRBV15 | once | TRBJ2-5 | -
CASSPRGGGLGTGELFF | TGTGCCAGCAGCCCACGAGGGGGGGGGCTGGGGACCGGGGAGCTGTTTTTT | TRBV7-2 | - | TRBJ2-2 | -
CASSRTRQKLFF | TGTGCCAGCAGCCGGACCCGACAGAAACTGTTTTTT | TRBV7-9 | many | TRBJ1-4 | -
CASSLNVGAEETQYF | TGCGCCAGCAGCTTGAACGTAGGGGCCGAGGAGACCCAGTACTTC | TRBV5-1 | - | TRBJ2-5 | -
CASSPGLAGARYEQYF | TGCGCCAGCAGCCCAGGACTAGCGGGAGCTAGGTACGAGCAGTACTTC | TRBV5-1 | once | TRBJ2-7 | TRBD2
CASSLEGATDQPQHF | TGTGCCAGCAGCTTAGAGGGGGCCACGGATCAGCCCCAGCATTTT | TRBV7-2 | - | TRBJ1-5 | TRBD1
CASSEHGRVGYEQFF | TGTGCCAGCAGTGAACACGGGAGGGTTGGCTATGAGCAGTTCTTC | TRBV25-1 | - | TRBJ2-1 | TRBD2
CASSQDWAQNIQYF | TGTGCCAGCAGCCAAGATTGGGCACAAAACATTCAGTACTTC | TRBV14 | - | TRBJ2-4 | -
CASSPAVATMEGDEQFF | TGTGCCAGCAGCCCGGCCGTGGCCACGATGGAGGGGGATGAGCAGTTCTTC | TRBV6-9 | - | TRBJ2-1 | -
CASSSGGRAGEQYF | TGTGCCAGCTCATCCGGCGGGAGGGCCGGCGAGCAGTACTTC | TRBV18 | few | TRBJ2-7 | TRBD2
CASSFEEKLFF | TGTGCCAGCAGCTTTGAGGAAAAACTGTTTTTT | TRBV7-9 | once | TRBJ1-4 | -
CASSLVGSYNEQFF | TGTGCCAGCAGCTTGGTAGGCAGTTACAATGAGCAGTTCTTC | TRBV5-4 | - | TRBJ2-1 | -
CASSLAQGSFNYGYTF | TGTGCCAGCAGCTTGGCACAGGGATCGTTTAACTATGGCTACACCTTC | TRBV5-6 | - | TRBJ1-2 | -
CASSVGDSVGGYTF | TGTGCCAGCAGCGTAGGGGACAGTGTGGGCGGCTACACCTTC | TRBV9 | few | TRBJ1-2 | TRBD1
CASSQLAGGPGEQYF | TGCGCCAGCAGCCAACTAGCGGGAGGGCCGGGTGAGCAGTACTTC | TRBV4-3 | - | TRBJ2-7 | TRBD2
CASSLSGGTYEQYF | TGTGCCAGCAGCTTATCGGGAGGGACCTACGAGCAGTACTTC | TRBV7-9 | - | TRBJ2-7 | TRBD2
CASRGGSSYEQYF | TGCGCCAGCAGGGGGGGCAGCTCCTACGAGCAGTACTTC | TRBV5-1 | once | TRBJ2-7 | -
CASSQATGETQYF | TGCGCCAGCAGCCAAGCCACCGGGGAGACCCAGTACTTC | TRBV4-3 | - | TRBJ2-5 | -
CASSEGPTVETQYF | TGTGCCAGCAGTGAGGGACCGACCGTAGAGACCCAGTACTTC | TRBV6-1 | - | TRBJ2-5 | -
CASSELRTGAISYTF | TGTGCCAGCAGCGAACTACGCACAGGAGCTATAAGCTACACCTTC | TRBV9 | - | TRBJ1-2 | -
CASSPGGSTGELFF | TGTGCCAGCAGCCCCGGGGGGAGCACCGGGGAGCTGTTTTTT | TRBV7-3 | - | TRBJ2-2 | TRBD2
CASSALRGRRLNTGELFF | TGTGCCAGCAGTGCCCTGAGGGGACGGAGACTCAACACCGGGGAGCTGTTTTTT | TRBV25-1 | - | TRBJ2-2 | -
CSVATGISNQPQHF | TGCAGCGTAGCCACGGGCATTAGCAATCAGCCCCAGCATTTT | TRBV29-1 | - | TRBJ1-5 | -
CASSLSRASGSQTQYF | TGTGCCAGCAGCTTATCTAGGGCTAGCGGGAGCCAGACCCAGTACTTC | TRBV11-2 | - | TRBJ2-5 | TRBD2